These T cell receptor beta chains were read from a single sample in a study of blood T cell repertoires in COVID-19. Assay used: immunoSEQ multiplex PCR; TCRdb lists only in-frame clones, some missing. The profile covers around 250,000 clones, with roughly 85% appearing a single time and around 5.5% taken by the ten largest. Sequencing was performed on peripheral blood. These receptors were obtained from a man over 45 with active or convalescent COVID-19. Each CDR3 is given with its conserved first and last residue. The D gene is left open where the match is weak. The size entry is marked missing in some rows and otherwise reads once, few, many or a size class.

CDR3aa: CASSPTGTGTTEAFF; CDR3nt: TGTGCCAGCAGTCCCACCGGGACAGGGACGACTGAAGCTTTCTTT; d_gene: TRBD1; j_gene: TRBJ1-1; v_gene: TRBV28; abundance: NA
CDR3aa: CAWSRSDTQYF; CDR3nt: TGTGCCTGGAGTCGTTCAGATACGCAGTATTTT; d_gene: NA; j_gene: TRBJ2-3; v_gene: TRBV30; abundance: NA
CDR3aa: CASSLGSTGALGYGYTF; CDR3nt: TGTGCCAGCAGTTTAGGATCCACAGGGGCTCTGGGCTATGGCTACACCTTC; d_gene: TRBD1; j_gene: TRBJ1-2; v_gene: TRBV27; abundance: NA
CDR3aa: CASSLRGQGLGSYTF; CDR3nt: TGCGCCAGCAGCTTAAGAGGACAGGGCCTTGGAAGCTACACCTTC; d_gene: TRBD1; j_gene: TRBJ1-2; v_gene: TRBV5-1; abundance: NA
CDR3aa: CAWSLSGATNEKLFF; CDR3nt: TGTGCCTGGAGTCTCTCAGGGGCAACTAATGAAAAACTGTTTTTT; d_gene: NA; j_gene: TRBJ1-4; v_gene: TRBV30; abundance: NA
CDR3aa: CASSPGGIYATEAFF; CDR3nt: TGTGCCAGCAGTCCTGGGGGGATATATGCCACTGAAGCTTTCTTT; d_gene: NA; j_gene: TRBJ1-1; v_gene: TRBV28; abundance: NA
CDR3aa: CASRGQGAGELFF; CDR3nt: TGTGCCAGCAGGGGACAGGGGGCCGGGGAGCTGTTTTTT; d_gene: TRBD1; j_gene: TRBJ2-2; v_gene: TRBV2; abundance: few
CDR3aa: CATVRREGGDGEQFF; CDR3nt: TGTGCCACCGTGCGCCGGGAGGGGGGAGACGGTGAGCAGTTCTTC; d_gene: TRBD2; j_gene: TRBJ2-1; v_gene: TRBV19; abundance: NA
CDR3aa: CASSVDSRGLAGDNIQYF; CDR3nt: TGTGCCAGCAGCGTAGATTCGAGGGGACTAGCGGGAGACAACATTCAGTACTTC; d_gene: TRBD2; j_gene: TRBJ2-4; v_gene: TRBV9; abundance: NA
CDR3aa: CASGGQGDGNTIYF; CDR3nt: TGTGCCAGTGGCGGACAGGGAGATGGAAACACCATATATTTT; d_gene: TRBD1; j_gene: TRBJ1-3; v_gene: TRBV19; abundance: NA
CDR3aa: CASSIDHDTEAFF; CDR3nt: TGTGCCAGTAGTATAGACCATGACACTGAAGCTTTCTTT; d_gene: NA; j_gene: TRBJ1-1; v_gene: TRBV19; abundance: NA
CDR3aa: CASSSGTSGRLSYNEQFF; CDR3nt: TGTGCCAGCAGTTCGGGGACTAGCGGGAGGCTCTCCTACAATGAGCAGTTCTTC; d_gene: TRBD2; j_gene: TRBJ2-1; v_gene: TRBV27; abundance: NA
CDR3aa: CASSLGRDNEQFF; CDR3nt: TGCGCCAGCAGTCTTGGGCGGGACAATGAGCAGTTCTTC; d_gene: NA; j_gene: TRBJ2-1; v_gene: TRBV5-1; abundance: NA
CDR3aa: CASSHLGQGTDTQYF; CDR3nt: TGTGCCAGCAGCCACCTGGGACAGGGGACGGATACGCAGTATTTT; d_gene: TRBD1; j_gene: TRBJ2-3; v_gene: TRBV11-2; abundance: NA
CDR3aa: CAISPGQLNSPLHF; CDR3nt: TGTGCCATCAGTCCGGGACAGCTTAATTCACCCCTCCACTTT; d_gene: TRBD1; j_gene: TRBJ1-6; v_gene: TRBV10-3; abundance: NA
CDR3aa: CASSLDSANTGELFF; CDR3nt: TGTGCCAGCAGCCTGGACTCCGCGAACACCGGGGAGCTGTTTTTT; d_gene: NA; j_gene: TRBJ2-2; v_gene: TRBV7-9; abundance: NA
CDR3aa: CASRLVSGTQYF; CDR3nt: TGTGCCAGTCGACTAGTTTCGGGTACGCAGTATTTT; d_gene: NA; j_gene: TRBJ2-3; v_gene: TRBV2; abundance: NA
CDR3aa: CAIRAGGIYTGELFF; CDR3nt: TGTGCCATCAGGGCGGGAGGGATCTACACCGGGGAGCTGTTTTTT; d_gene: TRBD2; j_gene: TRBJ2-2; v_gene: TRBV10-3; abundance: NA
CDR3aa: CASSIPEGGGYTF; CDR3nt: TGTGCCAGTAGTATCCCCGAGGGCGGCGGCTACACCTTC; d_gene: NA; j_gene: TRBJ1-2; v_gene: TRBV19; abundance: NA
CDR3aa: CASSSGGAANQPQHF; CDR3nt: TGTGCCAGTAGTAGCGGGGGGGCCGCTAATCAGCCCCAGCATTTT; d_gene: NA; j_gene: TRBJ1-5; v_gene: TRBV19; abundance: NA
CDR3aa: CASSLGLVYHEQYF; CDR3nt: TGCGCCAGCAGCTTGGGGTTAGTTTATCACGAGCAGTACTTC; d_gene: NA; j_gene: TRBJ2-7; v_gene: TRBV5-1; abundance: NA
CDR3aa: CAWSSTRTGRAMNTEAFF; CDR3nt: TGTGCCTGGAGTTCTACCAGGACAGGGAGGGCCATGAACACTGAAGCTTTCTTT; d_gene: TRBD1; j_gene: TRBJ1-1; v_gene: TRBV30; abundance: NA
CDR3aa: CASSLAPGQGYNEQFF; CDR3nt: TGTGCTAGCAGCTTAGCGCCCGGACAGGGCTACAATGAGCAGTTCTTC; d_gene: TRBD1; j_gene: TRBJ2-1; v_gene: TRBV7-7; abundance: NA
CDR3aa: CASSQGTPAGTGQNSPLHF; CDR3nt: TGCGCCAGCAGCCAAGGGACCCCAGCCGGGACAGGGCAGAATTCACCCCTCCACTTT; d_gene: TRBD1; j_gene: TRBJ1-6; v_gene: TRBV4-1; abundance: NA
CDR3aa: CASSSDRAVYEQYF; CDR3nt: TGTGCCAGCAGCTCCGACAGGGCCGTCTACGAGCAGTACTTC; d_gene: TRBD1; j_gene: TRBJ2-7; v_gene: TRBV7-9; abundance: NA
CDR3aa: CASSQRGLAGGVVDEQFF; CDR3nt: TGCGCCAGCAGCCAACGGGGATTAGCGGGAGGAGTCGTGGATGAGCAGTTCTTC; d_gene: TRBD2; j_gene: TRBJ2-1; v_gene: TRBV4-1; abundance: NA
CDR3aa: CASSAGGLVKNIQYF; CDR3nt: TGTGCCAGCAGTGCGGGGGGTTTAGTCAAAAACATTCAGTACTTC; d_gene: TRBD2; j_gene: TRBJ2-4; v_gene: TRBV2; abundance: NA
CDR3aa: CASSLDTPGGGYTF; CDR3nt: TGCGCCAGCAGCCTAGACACACCCGGAGGGGGCTACACCTTC; d_gene: NA; j_gene: TRBJ1-2; v_gene: TRBV5-1; abundance: NA
CDR3aa: CASSLLDRGSAFF; CDR3nt: TGTGCCAGCAGTTTATTGGACAGGGGTTCGGCTTTCTTT; d_gene: TRBD1; j_gene: TRBJ1-1; v_gene: TRBV27; abundance: NA
CDR3aa: CASTHRGQETQYF; CDR3nt: TGTGCCAGCACCCACCGAGGGCAAGAGACCCAGTACTTC; d_gene: NA; j_gene: TRBJ2-5; v_gene: TRBV3-1/TRBV3-2; abundance: NA
CDR3aa: CASSETVVQPQHF; CDR3nt: TGTGCCAGCAGTGAGACTGTCGTTCAGCCCCAGCATTTT; d_gene: NA; j_gene: TRBJ1-5; v_gene: TRBV2; abundance: NA
CDR3aa: CATADRTYGYTF; CDR3nt: TGTGCCACCGCGGACAGGACCTATGGCTACACCTTC; d_gene: TRBD1; j_gene: TRBJ1-2; v_gene: TRBV24-1; abundance: NA
CDR3aa: CASSPDPHSEQYF; CDR3nt: TGTGCCAGCTCACCGGATCCCCACAGCGAGCAGTACTTC; d_gene: NA; j_gene: TRBJ2-7; v_gene: TRBV18; abundance: NA
CDR3aa: CASSPYSPLHF; CDR3nt: TGTGCCAGCAGCCCCTATTCACCCCTCCACTTT; d_gene: NA; j_gene: TRBJ1-6; v_gene: TRBV2; abundance: few
CDR3aa: CASSVRQGFEQYF; CDR3nt: TGTGCCAGCAGCGTGCGACAGGGTTTCGAGCAGTACTTC; d_gene: TRBD1; j_gene: TRBJ2-7; v_gene: TRBV7-2; abundance: few
CDR3aa: CASSLMGRVNYGYTF; CDR3nt: TGTGCCAGCAGCTTGATGGGCAGGGTGAACTATGGCTACACCTTC; d_gene: NA; j_gene: TRBJ1-2; v_gene: TRBV5-4; abundance: NA
CDR3aa: CASVGLTSYNEQFF; CDR3nt: TGTGCCAGTGTTGGGCTTACATCCTACAATGAGCAGTTCTTC; d_gene: NA; j_gene: TRBJ2-1; v_gene: TRBV7-2; abundance: NA
CDR3aa: CASSTLDRVPPPLHF; CDR3nt: TGTGCCAGCTCAACCCTCGACAGGGTTCCCCCACCCCTCCACTTT; d_gene: TRBD1; j_gene: TRBJ1-6; v_gene: TRBV18; abundance: NA
CDR3aa: CASSQGQGVRPGNTIYF; CDR3nt: TGTGCCAGCAGCCAAGGACAGGGAGTACGTCCTGGAAACACCATATATTTT; d_gene: TRBD1; j_gene: TRBJ1-3; v_gene: TRBV14; abundance: NA
CDR3aa: CASQGQMNTEAFF; CDR3nt: TGTGCCAGCCAGGGACAGATGAACACTGAAGCTTTCTTT; d_gene: TRBD1; j_gene: TRBJ1-1; v_gene: TRBV19; abundance: few
CDR3aa: CATSRDYLAGFLSGANVLTF; CDR3nt: TGTGCCACCAGCAGAGATTATTTGGCAGGGTTTCTCTCTGGGGCCAACGTCCTGACTTTC; d_gene: NA; j_gene: TRBJ2-6; v_gene: TRBV15; abundance: few
CDR3aa: CASSQVRPTGQDYEQYF; CDR3nt: TGCGCCAGCAGCCAAGTCAGACCGACAGGACAGGACTACGAGCAGTACTTC; d_gene: TRBD1; j_gene: TRBJ2-7; v_gene: TRBV4-3; abundance: NA
CDR3aa: CSVELQNIQYF; CDR3nt: TGCAGCGTTGAATTGCAGAACATTCAGTACTTC; d_gene: NA; j_gene: TRBJ2-4; v_gene: TRBV29-1; abundance: NA
CDR3aa: CASSFRQGTEQYF; CDR3nt: TGTGCCAGCAGCTTCCGACAGGGTACCGAGCAGTACTTC; d_gene: TRBD1; j_gene: TRBJ2-7; v_gene: TRBV11-1; abundance: few
CDR3aa: CASSSRAGRYNEQFF; CDR3nt: TGCGCCAGCAGCTCGAGGGCGGGACGCTACAATGAGCAGTTCTTC; d_gene: NA; j_gene: TRBJ2-1; v_gene: TRBV5-1; abundance: NA
CDR3aa: CASTIADGSSYNEQFF; CDR3nt: TGTGCCAGCACCATAGCTGATGGGAGCTCCTACAATGAGCAGTTCTTC; d_gene: NA; j_gene: TRBJ2-1; v_gene: TRBV28; abundance: NA